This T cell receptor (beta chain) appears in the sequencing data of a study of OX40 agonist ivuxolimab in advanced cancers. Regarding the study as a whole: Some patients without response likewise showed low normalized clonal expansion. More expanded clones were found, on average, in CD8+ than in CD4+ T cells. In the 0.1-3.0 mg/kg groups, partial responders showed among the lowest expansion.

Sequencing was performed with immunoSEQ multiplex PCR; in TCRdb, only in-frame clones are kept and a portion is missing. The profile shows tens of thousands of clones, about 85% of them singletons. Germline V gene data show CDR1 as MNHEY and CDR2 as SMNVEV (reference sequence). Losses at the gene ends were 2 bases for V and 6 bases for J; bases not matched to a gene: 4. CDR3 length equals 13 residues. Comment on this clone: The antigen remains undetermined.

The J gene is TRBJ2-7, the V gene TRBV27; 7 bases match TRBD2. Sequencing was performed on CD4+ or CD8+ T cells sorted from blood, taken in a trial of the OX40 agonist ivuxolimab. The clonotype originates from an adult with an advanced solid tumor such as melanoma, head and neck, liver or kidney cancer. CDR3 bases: TGTGCCAGCAGTTTAGCGGGACTATCCGAGCAGTACTTC. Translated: CASSLAGLSEQYF.